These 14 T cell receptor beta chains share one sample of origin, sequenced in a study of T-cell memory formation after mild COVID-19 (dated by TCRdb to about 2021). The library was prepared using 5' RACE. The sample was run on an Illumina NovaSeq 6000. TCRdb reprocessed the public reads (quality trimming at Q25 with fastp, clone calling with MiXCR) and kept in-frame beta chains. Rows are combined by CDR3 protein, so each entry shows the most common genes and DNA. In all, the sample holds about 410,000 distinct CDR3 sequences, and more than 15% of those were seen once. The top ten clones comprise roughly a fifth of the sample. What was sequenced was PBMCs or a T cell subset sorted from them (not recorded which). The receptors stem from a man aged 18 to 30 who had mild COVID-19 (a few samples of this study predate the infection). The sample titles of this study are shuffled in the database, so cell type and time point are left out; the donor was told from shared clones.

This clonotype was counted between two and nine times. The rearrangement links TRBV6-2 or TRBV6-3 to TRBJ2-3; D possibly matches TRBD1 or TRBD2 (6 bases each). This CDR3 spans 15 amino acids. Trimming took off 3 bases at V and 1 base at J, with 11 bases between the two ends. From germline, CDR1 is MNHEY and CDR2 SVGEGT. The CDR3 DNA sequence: TGTGCCAGCAGTTATGGTCGGGGGCGCACAGATACGCAGTATTTT. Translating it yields CASSYGRGRTDTQYF.

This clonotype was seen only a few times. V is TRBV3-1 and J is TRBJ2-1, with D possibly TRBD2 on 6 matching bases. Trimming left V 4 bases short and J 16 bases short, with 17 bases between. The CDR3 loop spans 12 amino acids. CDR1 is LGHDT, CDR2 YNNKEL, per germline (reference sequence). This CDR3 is CASSLLGGLEFF. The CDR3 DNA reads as TGTGCCAGCAGCCTCCTTGGAGGGCTAGAATTCTTC.

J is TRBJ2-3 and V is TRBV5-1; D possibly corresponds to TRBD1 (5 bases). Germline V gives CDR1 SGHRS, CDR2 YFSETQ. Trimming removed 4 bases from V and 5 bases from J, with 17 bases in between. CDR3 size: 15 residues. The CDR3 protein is CASSVTRDSGDTQYF. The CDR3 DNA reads TGCGCCAGCAGCGTAACCAGGGATTCGGGAGATACGCAGTATTTT.

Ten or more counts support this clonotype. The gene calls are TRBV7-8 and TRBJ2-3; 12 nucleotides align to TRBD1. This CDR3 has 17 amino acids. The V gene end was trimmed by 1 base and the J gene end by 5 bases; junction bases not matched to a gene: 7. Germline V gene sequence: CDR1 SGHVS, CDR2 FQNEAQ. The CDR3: CASSLVRDRGREDTQYF. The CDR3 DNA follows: TGTGCCAGCAGCTTAGTGAGGGACAGGGGGCGTGAAGATACGCAGTATTTT.

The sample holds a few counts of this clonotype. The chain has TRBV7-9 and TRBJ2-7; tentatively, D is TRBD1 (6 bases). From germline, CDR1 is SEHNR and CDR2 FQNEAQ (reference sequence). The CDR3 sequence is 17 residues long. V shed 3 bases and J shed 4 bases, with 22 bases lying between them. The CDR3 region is CASSLPPGHKPVYEQYF. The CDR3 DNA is TGTGCCAGCAGCTTGCCACCGGGACACAAGCCGGTTTACGAGCAGTACTTC.

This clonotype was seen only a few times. The CDR3 here is CASISIPGQSSSYEQYF. CDR3 in DNA: TGTGCCAGCATCAGCATCCCGGGACAGTCGAGCTCCTACGAGCAGTACTTC. The V and J genes are TRBV6-2 or TRBV6-3 and TRBJ2-7; 7 nucleotides match TRBD1. The CDR3 runs to 17 residues. Germline V gene data show CDR1 as MNHEY and CDR2 as SVGEGT. The junction had 15 bases not matched to a gene; V was cut back by 7 bases and J by 0 bases.

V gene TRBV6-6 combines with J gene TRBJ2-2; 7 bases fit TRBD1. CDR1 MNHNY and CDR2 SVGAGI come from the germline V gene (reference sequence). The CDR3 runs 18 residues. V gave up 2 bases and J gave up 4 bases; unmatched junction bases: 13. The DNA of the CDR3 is TGTGCCAGCAGTTACGGAGATAGACAGGGTCTTGGCACCGGGGAGCTGTTTTTT. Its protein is CASSYGDRQGLGTGELFF.

The CDR3 nucleotides are TGTGCCAGCAGACCCCTCGGGGGCCGGGGCACTGAAGCTTTCTTT. It encodes CASRPLGGRGTEAFF. The chain is built from TRBV7-8 and TRBJ1-1, with D possibly matching TRBD1 (6 bases). The CDR3 totals 15 residues. Trimming cost V 6 bases and J 4 bases, with 18 bases left between them. CDR1 and CDR2 from the germline V gene are SGHVS and FQNEAQ. The full variable domain, with the rest looked up from reference TRBV7-8 and TRBJ1-1, is GAGVSQSPRYKVAKRGQDVALRCDPISGHVSLFWYQQALGQGPEFLTYFQNEAQLDKSGLPSDRFFAERPEGSVSTLKIQRTQQEDSAVYLCASRPLGGRGTEAFFGQGTRLTVV.

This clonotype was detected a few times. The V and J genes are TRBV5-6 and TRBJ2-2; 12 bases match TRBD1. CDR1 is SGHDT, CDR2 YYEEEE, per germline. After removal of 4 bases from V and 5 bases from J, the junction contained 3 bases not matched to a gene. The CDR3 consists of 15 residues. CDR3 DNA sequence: TGTGCCAGCAGCGGGGACAGGGGGCGGACCGGGGAGCTGTTTTTT. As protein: CASSGDRGRTGELFF.

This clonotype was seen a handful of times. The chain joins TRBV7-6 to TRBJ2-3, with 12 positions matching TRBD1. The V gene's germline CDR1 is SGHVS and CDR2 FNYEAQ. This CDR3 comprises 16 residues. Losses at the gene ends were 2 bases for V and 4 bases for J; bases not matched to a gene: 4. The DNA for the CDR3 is TGTGCCAGCAGCTTACTGGGACAGGGGGCGGCAGATACGCAGTATTTT. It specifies CASSLLGQGAADTQYF. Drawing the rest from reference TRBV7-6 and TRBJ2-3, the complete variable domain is GAGVSQSPRYKVTKRGQDVALRCDPISGHVSLYWYRQALGQGPEFLTYFNYEAQQDKSGLPNDRFSAERPEGSISTLTIQRTEQRDSAMYRCASSLLGQGAADTQYFGPGTRLTVL.

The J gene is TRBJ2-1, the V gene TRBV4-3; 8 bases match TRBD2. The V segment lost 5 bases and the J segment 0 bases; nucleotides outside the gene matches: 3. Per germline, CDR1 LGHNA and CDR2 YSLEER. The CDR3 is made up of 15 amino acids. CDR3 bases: TGCGCCAGCAGCAAAGGGACTAGCTCCTACAATGAGCAGTTCTTC. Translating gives CASSKGTSSYNEQFF.

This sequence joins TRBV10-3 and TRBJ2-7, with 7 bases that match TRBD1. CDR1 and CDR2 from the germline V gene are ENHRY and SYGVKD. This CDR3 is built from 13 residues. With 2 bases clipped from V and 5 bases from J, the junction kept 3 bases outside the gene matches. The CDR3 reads CAISERGQDEQYF. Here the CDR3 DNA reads TGTGCCATCAGTGAGAGGGGGCAGGACGAGCAGTACTTC.

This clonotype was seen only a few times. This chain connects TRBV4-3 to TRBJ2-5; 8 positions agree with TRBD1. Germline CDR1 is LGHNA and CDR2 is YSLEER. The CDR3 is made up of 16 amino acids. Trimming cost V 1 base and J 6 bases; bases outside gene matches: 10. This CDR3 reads CASSQVMTGDWKTQYF. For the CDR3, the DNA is TGCGCCAGCAGCCAAGTCATGACAGGGGATTGGAAGACCCAGTACTTC.

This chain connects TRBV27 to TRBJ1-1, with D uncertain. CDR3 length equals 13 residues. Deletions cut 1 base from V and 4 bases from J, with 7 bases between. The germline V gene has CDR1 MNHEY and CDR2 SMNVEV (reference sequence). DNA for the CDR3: TGTGCCAGCAGTTTATATTATCCCACTGAAGCTTTCTTT. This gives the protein CASSLYYPTEAFF.